The 17 T cell receptor beta chains presented below share a single source sample, sequenced in a study of OX40 agonist ivuxolimab in advanced cancers. Library generation was performed with the immunoSEQ multiplex PCR assay. Not all clones reach the TCRdb copy of this immuneACCESS table, which keeps in-frame sequences only. Checked studies attribute under half of the gap to unresolved V genes and leave the rest unexplained. This sample lists approximately 60,000 clones; over 75% were detected once. Roughly 0.99% of the sample goes to the ten largest clones. The sample in question was CD4+ or CD8+ T cells sorted from blood, obtained in a trial of the OX40 agonist ivuxolimab. The receptors derive from an adult with an advanced solid tumor such as melanoma, head and neck, liver or kidney cancer.

The chain uses TRBV30 and TRBJ1-4; 7 positions match TRBD1. Germline trimming cut 2 bases from V and 11 bases from J; bases unmatched to any gene: 8. Germline assignment: CDR1 GTSNPN and CDR2 SVGIG (reference sequence). This CDR3 is 13 amino acids long. The CDR3 coding sequence is TGTGCCTGGAGTCCCTCTCAGGGGGGCAAACTGTTTTTT. It encodes CAWSPSQGGKLFF.

The V call is TRBV5-4, the J call TRBJ2-6; 10 bases are shared with TRBD1. The CDR3 consists of 18 residues. After removal of 4 bases from V and 2 bases from J, the junction contained 9 bases not matched to a gene. Germline loops: CDR1 SGHNT, CDR2 YYREEE (reference sequence). CDR3 region: CASSNQIGQGAGANVLTF. In DNA, the CDR3 is TGTGCCAGCAGCAATCAAATAGGACAGGGGGCTGGGGCCAACGTCCTGACTTTC.

V gene TRBV7-2 combines with J gene TRBJ2-6; D remains unclear. V was cut by 2 bases and J by 0 bases, with 8 bases left in between. Germline V gene data show CDR1 as SGHTA and CDR2 as FQGNSA. CDR3 length: 16 residues. CDR3 nucleotides: TGTGCCAGCAGCTTATCTTTAAGCTCTGGGGCCAACGTCCTGACTTTC. It codes for CASSLSLSSGANVLTF.

In its sample, this clone was seen a few times. Here the CDR3 DNA reads TGCGCCAGCAGGGGACAGGACGAGAACTATGGCTACACCTTC. This translates into CASRGQDENYGYTF. The chain links TRBV10-1 to TRBJ1-2, with TRBD1 matching 8 bases. CDR3 size: 14 residues. Losses at the gene ends were 6 bases for V and 2 bases for J; bases not matched to a gene: 5. Germline V gene lookup returns CDR1 WNHNN and CDR2 SYGVQD (reference sequence).

This sequence joins TRBV6-1 and TRBJ1-5; TRBD1 might be the D (6 bases). CDR3 length: 14 residues. Trimming left V 6 bases short and J 0 bases short, with 9 bases between. The germline gives CDR1 MNHNS, CDR2 SASEGT. The CDR3 nucleotides read TGTGCCAGCAGCGCAGGGGATAGCAATCAGCCCCAGCATTTT. Its protein product is CASSAGDSNQPQHF.

The chain joins TRBV7-6 to TRBJ2-1; 13 bases line up with TRBD2. This CDR3 has 20 residues. V gave up 0 bases and J gave up 0 bases; unmatched junction bases: 8. Germline values: CDR1 SGHVS, CDR2 FNYEAQ. DNA of the CDR3: TGTGCCAGCAGCTTAGCGACTAGCGGGGGGCTGAAAAGCTCCTACAATGAGCAGTTCTTC. This sequence encodes CASSLATSGGLKSSYNEQFF.

The chain carries TRBV15 and TRBJ1-6, with TRBD1 matching 9 bases. The CDR3 runs 17 residues. The V gene's germline CDR1 is LNHNV and CDR2 YYDKDF (reference sequence). The junction had 11 bases not matched to a gene; V was cut back by 3 bases and J by 8 bases. The CDR3, as DNA: TGTGCCACCAGCAGGGGACAGGGCGCAGCCTTGGATTCACCCCTCCACTTT. This translates into CATSRGQGAALDSPLHF.

The chain recombines TRBV7-9 with TRBJ1-3; tentatively, D is TRBD1 (6 bases). This CDR3 comprises 18 residues. Germline assignment: CDR1 SEHNR and CDR2 FQNEAQ (reference sequence). The V end lost 4 bases, the J end lost 0 bases, and 19 bases lay between the germline ends. The CDR3 region has the DNA TGTGCCAGCAGCTCGGGACACCAGTTCCGCGTCTCTGGAAACACCATATATTTT. This encodes CASSSGHQFRVSGNTIYF.

The chain has TRBV5-6 and TRBJ2-1, with no clear D. CDR1 is SGHDT, CDR2 YYEEEE, per germline. This CDR3 contains 15 residues. Trimming stripped 0 bases from V and 7 bases from J, with 14 bases between. The CDR3 DNA follows: TGTGCCAGCAGCTTGGCCCCCTTTGGGGATAATGAGCAGTTCTTC. Its translation: CASSLAPFGDNEQFF.

This chain uses TRBV11-3 with TRBJ2-3; 7 nucleotides line up with TRBD1. Looked up from germline, CDR1 is SGHNT and CDR2 is YENEEA. The CDR3 length is 16 residues. Unmatched junction bases numbered 6, after V lost 2 bases and J lost 1 base. CDR3 coding DNA: TGTGCCAGCAGCTTATCTCAAACAGGGGGCACAGATACGCAGTATTTT. Translating gives CASSLSQTGGTDTQYF. The full variable domain, in which reference TRBV11-3 and TRBJ2-3 provide the parts outside the CDR3, is EAGVVQSPRYKIIEKKQPVAFWCNPISGHNTLYWYLQNLGQGPELLIRYENEEAVDDSQLPKDRFSAERLKGVDSTLKIQPAELGDSAVYLCASSLSQTGGTDTQYFGPGTRLTVL.

This chain links TRBV5-8 with TRBJ2-7; TRBD2 might be the D (6 bases). The CDR3 is made up of 15 amino acids. Germline-derived CDR1 and CDR2 are SGHTS and YDEGEE. The germline V and J ends were trimmed by 4 bases and 2 bases, with 16 bases remaining between them. For the CDR3, the DNA is TGTGCCAGCAGCCCCGGTACGGGGGTGCCCTACGAGCAGTACTTC. It specifies CASSPGTGVPYEQYF.

The J gene is TRBJ1-6, the V gene TRBV5-5, with 7 bases fitting TRBD1. The CDR3 is 18 amino acids. Trimming at V came to 4 bases and at J to 0 bases, leaving 10 bases not matched to a gene. The V gene's germline CDR1 is SGHKS and CDR2 YYEKEE (reference sequence). The CDR3 nucleotides are TGTGCCAGCAGCCCGAGAGGGGGGACAGACTCCTATAATTCACCCCTCCACTTT. Its translation is CASSPRGGTDSYNSPLHF. Full variable domain (remainder filled in from reference TRBV5-5 and TRBJ1-6): DAGVTQSPTHLIKTRGQQVTLRCSPISGHKSVSWYQQVLGQGPQFIFQYYEKEERGRGNFPDRFSARQFPNYSSELNVNALLLGDSALYLCASSPRGGTDSYNSPLHFGNGTRLTVT.

This clone was seen a few times. The genes are TRBV29-1 and TRBJ1-2; 10 nucleotides line up with TRBD1. CDR1 and CDR2 (germline): SQVTM, ANQGSEA. The CDR3 has 13 amino acids. J was trimmed by 2 bases and V by 6 bases; bases with no gene match: 3. The DNA of the CDR3 is TGCAGCGTCCCGGGACAGGGGAACTATGGCTACACCTTC. Translation gives CSVPGQGNYGYTF.

In DNA, the CDR3 is TGTGCCAGCAGCTCATTTAAGGACAGGGGACTAAGGTATGGCTACACCTTC. It specifies CASSSFKDRGLRYGYTF. The V call is TRBV7-9, the J call TRBJ1-2; TRBD1 aligns across 9 bases. Germline loops: CDR1 SEHNR, CDR2 FQNEAQ (reference sequence). V lost 4 bases to trimming and J lost 5 bases; unmatched junction nucleotides: 14. CDR3 size: 17 residues.

The V and J genes are TRBV30 and TRBJ1-2, with D tentatively TRBD1 (5 bases). The CDR3 is made up of 11 amino acids. Trimming removed 4 bases from V and 9 bases from J, with 12 bases in between. Germline V gene lookup returns CDR1 GTSNPN and CDR2 SVGIG (reference sequence). The CDR3 spells CAWTPGTRYTF. The CDR3 region has the DNA TGTGCCTGGACCCCCGGGACCCGCTACACCTTC.

V and J are TRBV18 and TRBJ2-7; D is undetermined. V was shortened by 4 bases and J by 6 bases, with 16 bases between the two germline ends. Germline V gene lookup returns CDR1 KGHSH and CDR2 LQKENI. This CDR3 is 14 amino acids long. CDR3 protein: CASSLDGYSSEQYF. The DNA for the CDR3 is TGTGCCAGCTCACTTGACGGGTATTCGTCCGAGCAGTACTTC.

The J gene is TRBJ1-6, the V gene TRBV7-9; D is undetermined. Germline V lookup: CDR1 SEHNR, CDR2 FQNEAQ (reference sequence). V was pared by 2 bases and J by 8 bases, with 7 bases between. The length of the CDR3 is 13 residues. CDR3 in amino acids: CASSLPLDSPLHF. The CDR3 bases are TGTGCCAGCAGCTTACCTTTGGATTCACCCCTCCACTTT. Drawing the rest from reference TRBV7-9 and TRBJ1-6, the complete variable domain is DTGVSQNPRHKITKRGQNVTFRCDPISEHNRLYWYRQTLGQGPEFLTYFQNEAQLEKSRLLSDRFSAERPKGSFSTLEIQRTEQGDSAMYLCASSLPLDSPLHFGNGTRLTVT.